The 30 T cell receptor beta chains below come from one sample, sequenced in a study of cytomegalovirus exposure and HLA in healthy donors. Amplification used 60 Vbeta primers and 13 Jbeta primers. Sequencing used immunoSEQ multiplex PCR; TCRdb keeps in-frame clones, though not all of them. The sample holds 90,000 to 140,000 clones, over 75% seen once. The sequencing sample was made of PBMCs. These receptors were taken from a middle-aged woman in good health and CMV-seropositive.

A word on this clone: The sample has other DNA sequences that encode this CDR3 too. The gene calls are TRBV2 and TRBJ2-2; unclear D gene. Germline CDR1 and CDR2: SNHLY and FYNNEI. V dropped 4 bases and J dropped 6 bases, with 6 bases sitting between them. CDR3 length: 12 amino acids. CDR3 sequence: CASSVEPGELFF. CDR3 nucleotides: TGTGCCAGCAGTGTAGAGCCCGGGGAGCTGTTTTTT.

The rearrangement joins TRBV7-2 to TRBJ1-2, with 7 bases lining up with TRBD1. The CDR3 spans 13 residues. J was trimmed by 4 bases and V by 5 bases; bases with no gene match: 4. Germline V CDR1 and CDR2: SGHTA, FQGNSA. In nucleotides, the CDR3 is TGTGCCAGCAGCGCGGGACAGACCTATGGCTACACCTTC. This gives the protein CASSAGQTYGYTF. The full variable domain, with the rest looked up from reference TRBV7-2 and TRBJ1-2, is GAGVSQSPSNKVTEKGKDVELRCDPISGHTALYWYRQSLGQGLEFLIYFQGNSAPDKSGLPSDRFSAERTGGSVSTLTIQRTQQEDSAVYLCASSAGQTYGYTFGSGTRLTVV.

Concerning this clone itself: Other DNA sequences within the sample encode an identical CDR3. J is TRBJ1-1 and V is TRBV7-9; D may be TRBD1 (6 bases). The V end was cut by 5 bases, the J end by 1 base, with 8 bases between. The CDR3 contains 13 residues. Germline CDR1 is SEHNR and CDR2 is FQNEAQ (reference sequence). The CDR3 sequence is CASSLQGNTEAFF. For the CDR3, the DNA is TGTGCCAGCAGCCTACAGGGGAACACTGAAGCTTTCTTT.

This sequence joins TRBV29-1 and TRBJ2-5; TRBD2 might be the D (6 bases). Trimming took off 6 bases at V and 3 bases at J, with 17 bases between the two ends. This CDR3 is built from 14 residues. The germline V gene encodes CDR1 SQVTM and CDR2 ANQGSEA. The CDR3 loop reads CSVRKGTSEETQYF. CDR3 DNA: TGCAGCGTCCGAAAAGGGACTTCTGAAGAGACCCAGTACTTC.

V and J are TRBV5-1 and TRBJ2-1; 11 bases fit TRBD2. Germline CDR1 reads SGHRS; CDR2 reads YFSETQ. The J segment lost 9 bases and the V segment lost 6 bases, leaving 14 bases of the junction unmatched. The CDR3 consists of 16 residues. In DNA, the CDR3 is TGCGCCAGCATCAACCAGCCGGGACTAGCGGCTAGTGAGCAGTTCTTC. It encodes CASINQPGLAASEQFF.

This clone was seen only a few times. V usage is TRBV28 and J usage is TRBJ2-5; 9 bases agree with TRBD1. The CDR3 has 16 residues. CDR1 is MDHEN and CDR2 is SYDVKM in the germline V gene. With 4 bases clipped from V and 5 bases from J, the junction kept 11 bases outside the gene matches. The CDR3 DNA sequence: TGTGCCAGCAGTTCGTGGGGGGACAGGGTTGCCGAGACCCAGTACTTC. Residues: CASSSWGDRVAETQYF.

This clone was found once. The chain is built from TRBV14 and TRBJ2-5; 13 bases align to TRBD2. Germline lookup yields CDR1 SGHDN and CDR2 FVKESK. V was clipped by 3 bases and J by 4 bases; unmatched bases: 5. This CDR3 has 16 amino acids. The CDR3 DNA reads TGTGCCAGCAGCCACTACGGACTAGCGGGAGTAGAGACCCAGTACTTC. This translates into CASSHYGLAGVETQYF.

This chain uses TRBV5-4 with TRBJ1-4, with TRBD1 identical over 9 bases. The CDR3 runs to 15 residues. The germline V gene has CDR1 SGHNT and CDR2 YYREEE (reference sequence). V gave up 6 bases and J gave up 7 bases; unmatched junction bases: 10. The DNA of the CDR3 is TGTGCCAGCACCCCTACAGGGGGCGCGGGTGAAAAACTGTTTTTT. Its protein product is CASTPTGGAGEKLFF.

V usage is TRBV6-6 and J usage is TRBJ2-3; a possible D gene is TRBD2 (6 bases). This CDR3 contains 16 residues. Germline CDR1 reads MNHNY; CDR2 reads SVGAGI (reference sequence). V shed 0 bases and J shed 2 bases, with 12 bases lying between them. The CDR3 loop reads CASSYSPGLYTDTQYF. CDR3 coding DNA: TGTGCCAGCAGTTACTCTCCGGGACTCTACACAGATACGCAGTATTTT.

J is TRBJ2-5 and V is TRBV2; TRBD1 matches 8 bases. Germline CDR1 reads SNHLY; CDR2 reads FYNNEI. CDR3 length: 15 amino acids. The trim removed 6 bases at V and 3 bases at J, leaving 9 bases unmatched. CDR3 amino acids: CASSPQGAGEETQYF. The CDR3 bases are TGTGCCAGCAGCCCTCAGGGGGCCGGGGAAGAGACCCAGTACTTC.

The rearrangement links TRBV11-2 to TRBJ2-7, with TRBD1 matching 7 bases. CDR1 and CDR2 (germline): SGHAT, FQNNGV. The CDR3 sequence is 16 residues long. V shed 5 bases, J shed 3 bases, and the junction held 13 bases outside the gene matches. CDR3 sequence (DNA): TGTGCCAGCAGCCCAAACCAACGGACAGGCAACTACGAGCAGTACTTC. Translated: CASSPNQRTGNYEQYF.

This sequence joins TRBV9 and TRBJ2-1, with 11 bases aligning to TRBD2. This CDR3 comprises 17 residues. Germline V lookup: CDR1 SGDLS, CDR2 YYNGEE. V dropped 6 bases and J dropped 7; count of bases not matched to a gene: 15. The CDR3 loop is CASTSSGGLAGGNEQFF. CDR3 coding DNA: TGTGCCAGCACATCCTCGGGGGGGCTAGCGGGGGGAAATGAGCAGTTCTTC.

This clone showed up just a few times. The rearrangement joins TRBV6-1 to TRBJ2-7, with 10 bases matching TRBD1. CDR1 and CDR2 (germline): MNHNS, SASEGT. The CDR3 loop spans 13 amino acids. V trimming: 8 bases; J trimming: 4 bases; junction bases outside the gene matches: 5. CDR3 DNA sequence: TGTGCCAGCGAGGACAGGGGGTTTTACGAGCAGTACTTC. This gives the protein CASEDRGFYEQYF.

The J gene is TRBJ1-2, the V gene TRBV19, with 8 positions matching TRBD1. This CDR3 is built from 15 residues. J was trimmed by 8 bases and V by 5 bases; bases with no gene match: 13. Germline CDR1 reads LNHDA; CDR2 reads SQIVND (reference sequence). The CDR3 region is CASSLPLGTGIGYTF. CDR3 coding DNA: TGTGCCAGTAGTCTTCCCCTCGGGACAGGAATAGGCTACACCTTC.

The chain is built from TRBV7-9 and TRBJ1-1; D gene ambiguous. The germline V gene has CDR1 SEHNR and CDR2 FQNEAQ (reference sequence). V gave up 1 base and J gave up 1 base, with 10 bases separating them. The CDR3 extends over 15 amino acids. In nucleotides, the CDR3 is TGTGCCAGCAGCTTAGTGAGAGGAACGAACACTGAAGCTTTCTTT. Encoded protein: CASSLVRGTNTEAFF.

The chain couples TRBV27 to TRBJ2-2, with D uncertain. V lost 3 bases and J lost 0, with 8 bases in between. The length of the CDR3 is 15 residues. Germline-derived CDR1 and CDR2 are MNHEY and SMNVEV (reference sequence). CDR3 nucleotide sequence: TGTGCCAGCAGTTTCCGGTTCGCGAACACCGGGGAGCTGTTTTTT. Encoded protein: CASSFRFANTGELFF.

Only a few counts were recorded for this clone. The gene calls are TRBV5-1 and TRBJ1-1, with 7 bases aligning to TRBD1. The J segment lost 4 bases and the V segment lost 5 bases, leaving 8 bases of the junction unmatched. The CDR3 loop spans 14 amino acids. Germline V gene sequence: CDR1 SGHRS, CDR2 YFSETQ. The CDR3 nucleotides read TGCGCCAGCAGACTGACAGGGCTGGGCACTGAAGCTTTCTTT. Translated, it gives CASRLTGLGTEAFF.

This clone came up once. This chain connects TRBV28 to TRBJ1-1; 8 nucleotides align to TRBD1. This CDR3 is built from 15 residues. In germline, CDR1 is MDHEN, CDR2 SYDVKM. J gave up 6 bases and V 2 bases, and 8 bases lay outside the gene matches. CDR3 nucleotide sequence: TGTGCCAGCAGTTTAAGGACAGGGCGAGCACCTGAAGCTTTCTTT. Translating gives CASSLRTGRAPEAFF.

This chain joins TRBV6-5 and TRBJ2-2; 7 positions agree with TRBD1. V lost 5 bases and J lost 6; bases outside the gene matches: 9. Per germline, CDR1 MNHEY and CDR2 SVGAGI. The CDR3 extends over 15 amino acids. The CDR3 sequence: CASSQTGFIAGELFF. The CDR3 region has the DNA TGTGCCAGCAGTCAGACAGGGTTTATCGCCGGGGAGCTGTTTTTT.

This chain joins TRBV11-2 and TRBJ1-6; 9 positions match TRBD1. Per the germline V gene, CDR1 is SGHAT and CDR2 is FQNNGV. With V trimmed by 5 bases and J by 8 bases, 10 bases remained unmatched. The CDR3 is 16 residues long. CDR3 bases: TGTGCCAGCAGCACGACGGACAGGGGTGGTGATTCACCCCTCCACTTT. Its protein is CASSTTDRGGDSPLHF.

The chain employs TRBV5-5 and TRBJ2-1, with a weak D call TRBD1 (8 bases). Germline CDR1 reads SGHKS; CDR2 reads YYEKEE (reference sequence). V was pared by 4 bases and J by 8 bases, with 22 bases between. The CDR3 has 16 residues. The DNA for the CDR3 is TGTGCCAGCAGCAAACAGGGGGGGGCCCTGGAGTATGAGCAGTTCTTC. Its translation is CASSKQGGALEYEQFF. The whole variable domain, remainder taken from reference TRBV5-5 and TRBJ2-1, is DAGVTQSPTHLIKTRGQQVTLRCSPISGHKSVSWYQQVLGQGPQFIFQYYEKEERGRGNFPDRFSARQFPNYSSELNVNALLLGDSALYLCASSKQGGALEYEQFFGPGTRLTVL.

The V and J genes are TRBV5-5 and TRBJ2-7; D unresolved. Germline CDR1 and CDR2: SGHKS and YYEKEE (reference sequence). The CDR3 consists of 14 residues. Trimming removed 0 bases at V and 1 base at J, with 8 bases between. The CDR3 loop reads CASSLEPGSYEQYF. CDR3 bases: TGTGCCAGCAGCTTGGAGCCCGGGTCCTACGAGCAGTACTTC.

The chain is built from TRBV7-2 and TRBJ2-7; D perhaps matches TRBD1 (5 bases). This CDR3 is built from 16 residues. V was cut by 3 bases and J by 2 bases, with 17 bases left in between. Germline-derived CDR1 and CDR2 are SGHTA and FQGNSA. Here the CDR3 reads CASSLVGAGRTYEQYF. The CDR3 DNA sequence: TGTGCCAGCAGCTTGGTAGGGGCCGGCAGGACCTACGAGCAGTACTTC.

The sample holds a few counts of this clone. The V call is TRBV4-3, the J call TRBJ1-2, with a weak D call TRBD1 (5 bases). Trimming pared 1 base from V and 4 bases from J, leaving 10 bases between. The CDR3 covers 14 residues. Germline V gene sequence: CDR1 LGHNA, CDR2 YSLEER. This CDR3 reads CASSQARATYGYTF. CDR3 DNA sequence: TGCGCCAGCAGCCAAGCCAGGGCCACCTATGGCTACACCTTC.

As for this clone: Different DNA sequences within this sample yield the same CDR3. This chain uses TRBV2 with TRBJ1-2; D is uncertain. The length of the CDR3 is 12 residues. The V gene's germline CDR1 is SNHLY and CDR2 FYNNEI. Trimming stripped 2 bases from V and 5 bases from J, with 6 bases between. CDR3 residues: CASSERGYGYTF. The CDR3 nucleotides read TGTGCCAGCAGTGAAAGAGGGTATGGCTACACCTTC. The full variable domain, in which reference TRBV2 and TRBJ1-2 provide the parts outside the CDR3, is EPEVTQTPSHQVTQMGQEVILRCVPISNHLYFYWYRQILGQKVEFLVSFYNNEISEKSEIFDDQFSVERPDGSNFTLKIRSTKLEDSAMYFCASSERGYGYTFGSGTRLTVV.

Remarks on this clone: Different DNA sequences within this sample yield the same CDR3. The V gene is TRBV10-3, the J gene TRBJ2-1; 8 bases are a match to TRBD1. From germline, CDR1 is ENHRY and CDR2 SYGVKD. The CDR3 extends over 15 amino acids. J lost 7 bases, V lost 5 bases, and 10 bases had no gene match. The CDR3 bases are TGTGCCATCAGTCCTGGACAGGGCCTCTATAATGAGCAGTTCTTC. Translation: CAISPGQGLYNEQFF.

V is TRBV13 and J is TRBJ1-1; D gene uncertain. Trimming took 6 bases from V and 1 from J, leaving 18 bases between them. Germline CDR1 is PRHDT and CDR2 is FYEKMQ (reference sequence). The CDR3 is 16 residues long. The CDR3 bases are TGTGCCAGCAGTCGTTATCTCTCAGGTTCGAACACTGAAGCTTTCTTT. Protein: CASSRYLSGSNTEAFF.

This clone appeared once. The CDR3 is CASSQDPENYEQYF. The CDR3 nucleotides are TGTGCCAGCAGCCAAGATCCAGAAAACTACGAGCAGTACTTC. The gene calls are TRBV4-2 and TRBJ2-7; unclear D gene. The CDR3 has 14 residues. V gave up 0 bases and J gave up 3 bases, with 9 bases separating them. Germline-derived CDR1 and CDR2 are LGHNA and YNFKEQ.

This chain joins TRBV28 and TRBJ1-3, with a weak D call TRBD1 (6 bases). Deletions cut 6 bases from V and 0 bases from J, with 9 bases between. CDR3 length: 14 residues. The V gene's germline CDR1 is MDHEN and CDR2 SYDVKM. The CDR3 coding sequence is TGTGCCAGCAGCTTGGACAGCTCTGGAAACACCATATATTTT. Its protein is CASSLDSSGNTIYF.

J is TRBJ2-7 and V is TRBV7-9, with 7 bases that match TRBD2. The V gene's germline CDR1 is SEHNR and CDR2 FQNEAQ (reference sequence). The J segment lost 3 bases and the V segment lost 1 base, leaving 3 bases of the junction unmatched. The CDR3 sequence is 14 residues long. The CDR3 coding sequence is TGTGCCAGCAGCTTAGTCGGGAGGATCTACGAGCAGTACTTC. It is translated as CASSLVGRIYEQYF.